Listed below are T cell receptor beta chains from one sample, sequenced in a study of T cell responses to AZD1222 COVID-19 vaccine. Measured with immunoSEQ multiplex PCR; TCRdb has only the in-frame clones, and not every one. This sample lists around 140,000 clones; its ten largest clones have 2.2%. Material for sequencing was peripheral blood. These receptors were obtained from an adult in good health. Both conserved end residues are part of each CDR3. The order of the fields is V gene, J gene, D gene, CDR3 protein. D genes are given only for firm matches.

>TRBV11-2|TRBJ1-1|TRBD1
CASSWTGNTEAFF
>TRBV2|TRBJ2-5|TRBD2
CASSEETSRQETQYF
>TRBV7-6|TRBJ1-4|.
CASSFRTATNEKLFF
>TRBV12-3/TRBV12-4|TRBJ1-1|.
CASSQGGPKAFF
>TRBV12-3/TRBV12-4|TRBJ1-1|.
CASSSGEGLEAFF
>TRBV2|TRBJ2-3|.
CASTPSTDTQYF
>TRBV25-1|TRBJ1-5|.
CASSDGTPDGQPQHF
>TRBV7-8|TRBJ2-3|.
CASSLDRGTDTQYF
>TRBV7-3|TRBJ1-5|.
CASSPMDGFRPNSNQPQHF
>TRBV6-5|TRBJ1-1|.
CASSYHKNTEAFF
>TRBV5-4|TRBJ2-7|TRBD2
CASSPRVAGGSSYEQYF
>TRBV28|TRBJ2-5|TRBD2
CASSSLGLARETQYF
>TRBV18|TRBJ1-4|.
CATAETATNEKLFF
>TRBV28|TRBJ1-1|.
CASRVPGQWIEAFF
>TRBV18|TRBJ1-5|.
CASSNRDDQPQHF
>TRBV30|TRBJ1-1|.
CAWSPIAGGTEAFF
>TRBV18|TRBJ2-5|.
CASSPSGAGETQYF
>TRBV6-5|TRBJ1-4|.
CASRAQSGTDEKLFF
>TRBV9|TRBJ1-2|TRBD1
CASSQTGTGDSGGYTF
>TRBV6-5|TRBJ1-5|.
CASSYDGQPNQPQHF
>TRBV7-3|TRBJ2-5|.
CASSLDRTETQYF
>TRBV2|TRBJ2-5|TRBD1
CASSVRRQGLETQYF
>TRBV5-1|TRBJ1-2|.
CASSLAAGVTNYGYTF
>TRBV6-5|TRBJ2-5|TRBD1
CASKQGAVGETQYF
>TRBV9|TRBJ2-5|.
CASSLRQDLGRETQYF
>TRBV7-2|TRBJ1-5|.
CASSLNWGTENQPQHF